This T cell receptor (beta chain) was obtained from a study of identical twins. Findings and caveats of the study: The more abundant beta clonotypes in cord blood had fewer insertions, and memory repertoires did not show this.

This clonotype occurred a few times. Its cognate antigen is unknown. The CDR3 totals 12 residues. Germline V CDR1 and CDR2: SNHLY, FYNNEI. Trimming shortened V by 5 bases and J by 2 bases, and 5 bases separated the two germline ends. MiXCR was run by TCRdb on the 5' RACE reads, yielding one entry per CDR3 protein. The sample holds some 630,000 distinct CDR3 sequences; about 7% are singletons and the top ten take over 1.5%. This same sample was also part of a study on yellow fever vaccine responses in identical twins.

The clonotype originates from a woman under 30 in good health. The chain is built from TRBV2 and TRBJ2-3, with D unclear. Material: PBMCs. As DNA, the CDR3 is TGTGCCAGCAGTACTGTCACAGATACGCAGTATTTT. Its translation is CASSTVTDTQYF.